The entry that follows covers one TCR beta chain sequence. These data come from a study of shared clonotypes between healthy human individuals. Study details: Serving as donors were two women and a few men, whose ages spanned 18 to 49.

Healthy adults negative for HIV, lacking recent acute infections or vaccinations, served as donors. The investigators split CD4+ cells into a CD45RA+ naive subset and a CD45RA-negative memory subset. J gave up 1 base and V 5 bases, and 7 bases lay outside the gene matches. The CDR3 totals 15 residues. Germline CDR1 and CDR2: MNHEY and SVGAGI. Profiling relied on immunoSEQ multiplex PCR, and the TCRdb table lists in-frame clones only, not all of them. The sample has approximately 1.5 million clones, 98% seen once. The rearrangement joins TRBV6-5 to TRBJ2-7; 8 nucleotides agree with TRBD1. Source material: naive CD4+ T cells sorted from blood. Subset denoted: CD45RA+ positively selected. The sequence was obtained from a man aged 25-40 years in good health. The CDR3 loop reads CASSPLRGRSYEQYF. The CDR3 nucleotides read TGTGCCAGCAGTCCCCTCAGGGGGCGATCCTACGAGCAGTACTTC.